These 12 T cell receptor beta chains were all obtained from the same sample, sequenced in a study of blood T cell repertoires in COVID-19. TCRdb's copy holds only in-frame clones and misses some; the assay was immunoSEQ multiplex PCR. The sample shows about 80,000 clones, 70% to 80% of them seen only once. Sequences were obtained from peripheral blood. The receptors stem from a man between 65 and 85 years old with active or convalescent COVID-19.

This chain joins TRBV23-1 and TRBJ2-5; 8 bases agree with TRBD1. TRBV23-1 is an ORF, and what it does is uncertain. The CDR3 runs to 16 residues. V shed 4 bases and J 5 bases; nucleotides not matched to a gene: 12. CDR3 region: CASSLRAGGFAETQYF. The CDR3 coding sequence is TGCGCCAGCAGTCTGCGGGCAGGGGGCTTCGCGGAGACCCAGTACTTC.

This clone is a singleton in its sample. In nucleotides, the CDR3 is TGTGCCAGCAGCCAACAGACAGGGGCTGGGGCTGAAGCTTTCTTT. It codes for CASSQQTGAGAEAFF. The chain recombines TRBV14 with TRBJ1-1, with TRBD1 identical over 8 bases. The germline V gene encodes CDR1 SGHDN and CDR2 FVKESK. V gave up 2 bases and J gave up 6 bases; unmatched junction bases: 8. The CDR3 contains 15 residues. The entire variable domain, with the rest obtained from reference TRBV14 and TRBJ1-1, is as follows: EAGVTQFPSHSVIEKGQTVTLRCDPISGHDNLYWYRRVMGKEIKFLLHFVKESKQDESGMPNNRFLAERTGGTYSTLKVQPAELEDSGVYFCASSQQTGAGAEAFFGQGTRLTVV.

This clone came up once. CDR3 amino acids: CASSEQGRGYYGYTF. In DNA form, the CDR3 reads TGTGCCAGCAGTGAACAGGGACGAGGCTACTATGGCTACACCTTC. The chain carries TRBV16 and TRBJ1-2; TRBD1 might be the D (6 bases). The germline gives CDR1 KGHSY, CDR2 FQNENV. Trimming stripped 6 bases from V and 3 bases from J, with 17 bases between. The CDR3 has 15 amino acids.

The CDR3 DNA sequence: TGTGCCAGCAGCCACCCCGACGGGGGTAGAAGAGATACGCAGTATTTT. It encodes CASSHPDGGRRDTQYF. The rearrangement links TRBV3-1 (or the pseudogene TRBV3-2) to TRBJ2-3; D perhaps matches TRBD2 (6 bases). The V and J ends lost 3 bases and 5 bases respectively, with 18 bases between them. Germline V lookup: CDR1 LGHDT, CDR2 YNNKEL (reference sequence). The CDR3 spans 16 residues.

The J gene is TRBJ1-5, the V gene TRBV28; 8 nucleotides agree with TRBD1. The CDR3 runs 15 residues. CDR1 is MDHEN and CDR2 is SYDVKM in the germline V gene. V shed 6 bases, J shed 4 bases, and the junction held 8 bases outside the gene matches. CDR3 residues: CASRWGGTGNQPQHF. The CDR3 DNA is TGTGCCAGCAGGTGGGGTGGGACAGGTAATCAGCCCCAGCATTTT.

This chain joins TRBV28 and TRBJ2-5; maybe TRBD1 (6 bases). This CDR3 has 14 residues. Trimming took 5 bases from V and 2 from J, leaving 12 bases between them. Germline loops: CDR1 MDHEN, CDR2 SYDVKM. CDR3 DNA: TGTGCCAGCAGTCCCCGACAGGCACAAGAGACCCAGTACTTC. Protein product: CASSPRQAQETQYF.

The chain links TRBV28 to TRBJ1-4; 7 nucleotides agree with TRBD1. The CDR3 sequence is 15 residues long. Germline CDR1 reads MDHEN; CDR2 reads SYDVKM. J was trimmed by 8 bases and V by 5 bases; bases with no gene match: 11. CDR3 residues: CASSGAGTDGEKLFF. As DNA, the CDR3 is TGTGCCAGCAGTGGAGCCGGGACAGACGGGGAAAAACTGTTTTTT.

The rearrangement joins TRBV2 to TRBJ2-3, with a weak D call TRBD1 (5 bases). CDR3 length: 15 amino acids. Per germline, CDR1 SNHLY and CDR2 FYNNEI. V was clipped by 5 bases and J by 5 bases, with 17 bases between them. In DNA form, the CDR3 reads TGTGCCAGCAGTTCAGTCAGGGTAAAGGGAGATACGCAGTATTTT. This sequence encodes CASSSVRVKGDTQYF.

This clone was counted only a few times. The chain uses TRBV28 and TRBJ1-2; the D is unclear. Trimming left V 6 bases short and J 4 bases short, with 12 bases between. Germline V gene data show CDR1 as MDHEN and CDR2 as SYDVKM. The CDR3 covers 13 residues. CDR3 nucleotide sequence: TGTGCCAGCAGCCTCGAACCGCGCTATGGCTACACCTTC. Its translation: CASSLEPRYGYTF.

Written as DNA, the CDR3 is TGTGCCACCAGTGATCTTGCCGGGACTAGCAAGTTCTTC. It specifies CATSDLAGTSKFF. The chain is built from TRBV24-1 and TRBJ2-1; 9 nucleotides align to TRBD2. Germline trimming cut 3 bases from V and 14 bases from J; bases unmatched to any gene: 7. CDR3 size: 13 residues. Per germline, CDR1 KGHDR and CDR2 SFDVKD.

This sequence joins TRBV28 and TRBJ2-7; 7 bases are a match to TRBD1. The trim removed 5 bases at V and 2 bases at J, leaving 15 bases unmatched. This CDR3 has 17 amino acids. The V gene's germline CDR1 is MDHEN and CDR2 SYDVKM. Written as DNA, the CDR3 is TGTGCCAGCAGTCCCCGGGACAGTTTTTCTCAGGCCTACGAGCAGTACTTC. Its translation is CASSPRDSFSQAYEQYF.

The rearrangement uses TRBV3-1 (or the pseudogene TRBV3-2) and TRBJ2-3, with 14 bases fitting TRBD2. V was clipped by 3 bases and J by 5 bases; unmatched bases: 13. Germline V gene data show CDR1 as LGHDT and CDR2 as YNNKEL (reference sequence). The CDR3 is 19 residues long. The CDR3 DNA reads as TGTGCCAGCAGCCAGATAAGACTAGCGGGGGGGCGGGATCTAGATACGCAGTATTTT. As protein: CASSQIRLAGGRDLDTQYF.